These 12 T cell receptor beta chains share one sample of origin, sequenced in a study of T-cell reconstitution after alpha-beta-depleted transplantation in children. Unique molecular identifiers were incorporated during preparation of the TCRbeta library. TCRdb ran MiXCR on the PCR reads and lists one entry per CDR3 protein. The sample lists about 27,000 distinct CDR3 sequences; about 18% were seen once. Sequenced material: PBMCs, mostly from graft donor cells, taken 60 days after TCRalphabeta/CD19-depleted stem cell transplant. All receptors come from a male patient between 2 and 10 years old who had a stem cell transplant for acute lymphoblastic leukemia, so the T cells may come from the graft donor.

This clonotype was recorded at least ten times. The chain is built from TRBV5-4 and TRBJ2-3; D could derive from TRBD1 or TRBD2 (5 bases each). Trimming cost V 1 base and J 2 bases, with 8 bases left between them. The CDR3 consists of 14 residues. Germline assignment: CDR1 SGHNT and CDR2 YYREEE (reference sequence). CDR3 bases: TGTGCCAGCAGCTTGATGGGGGACACAGATACGCAGTATTTT. Encoded protein: CASSLMGDTDTQYF.

This clonotype was seen more than once but under ten times. The chain recombines TRBV4-1 with TRBJ2-7, with 11 bases aligning to TRBD2. CDR1 is MGHRA and CDR2 is YSYEKL in the germline V gene. The CDR3 spans 15 residues. Trimming at V came to 3 bases and at J to 0 bases, leaving 1 base not matched to a gene. The CDR3 reads CASSQTSGDSYEQYF. CDR3 DNA sequence: TGCGCCAGCAGCCAGACTAGCGGGGACTCCTACGAGCAGTACTTC.

The J gene is TRBJ2-7, the V gene TRBV7-6; the match to TRBD1 covers 10 bases. Per germline, CDR1 SGHVS and CDR2 FNYEAQ. This CDR3 has 13 amino acids. The V segment lost 5 bases and the J segment 5 bases; nucleotides outside the gene matches: 3. The CDR3 here is CASSLGQGNEQYF. The CDR3 DNA reads TGTGCCAGCAGCCTGGGACAGGGGAACGAGCAGTACTTC.

This clonotype was seen a few times. The chain uses TRBV28 and TRBJ2-5, with D possibly being TRBD2 (5 bases). V gave up 1 base and J gave up 9 bases, with 12 bases separating them. Germline CDR1 MDHEN, CDR2 SYDVKM. The CDR3 loop spans 13 amino acids. CDR3 protein: CASSLSVLRAQYF. The CDR3 DNA is TGTGCCAGCAGTTTATCTGTTTTGAGGGCCCAGTACTTC. The variable domain in full, with the rest retrieved from reference TRBV28 and TRBJ2-5, is DVKVTQSSRYLVKRTGEKVFLECVQDMDHENMFWYRQDPGLGLRLIYFSYDVKMKEKGDIPEGYSVSREKKERFSLILESASTNQTSMYLCASSLSVLRAQYFGPGTRLLVL.

This clonotype showed up many times. J is TRBJ2-5 and V is TRBV2; D may correspond to TRBD1 or TRBD2 (5 bases each). Trimming shortened V by 3 bases and J by 5 bases, and 13 bases separated the two germline ends. Germline V CDR1 and CDR2: SNHLY, FYNNEI. The CDR3 runs to 14 residues. Written as DNA, the CDR3 is TGTGCCAGCAGTGAGGGGACGCTAAGGGAGACCCAGTACTTC. It translates to CASSEGTLRETQYF.

The chain couples TRBV27 to TRBJ2-4, with D perhaps TRBD1 (5 bases). Looked up from germline, CDR1 is MNHEY and CDR2 is SMNVEV (reference sequence). Trimming shortened V by 3 bases and J by 9 bases, and 15 bases separated the two germline ends. This CDR3 spans 14 amino acids. The CDR3 loop reads CASSLARAGRIQYF. DNA for the CDR3: TGTGCCAGCAGTTTGGCCCGGGCAGGGCGCATTCAGTACTTC.

Regarding this clonotype: The germline gene is not matched at one end of the junction; a read error may be the cause. The chain combines TRBV11-2 with TRBJ1-2; D is unclear. CDR1 and CDR2 (germline): SGHAT, FQNNGV. This CDR3 has 12 amino acids. Here the CDR3 reads CASSLVQTSLPF. The CDR3, as DNA: TGTGCCAGCAGCTTAGTTCAGACTTCTTTACCCTTC.

Many counts were recorded for this clonotype. This chain's CDR3 is CASSSSGGAAAEQFF. Here the CDR3 DNA reads TGTGCCAGCAGTAGTAGCGGGGGGGCCGCAGCTGAGCAGTTCTTC. The genes are TRBV7-2 and TRBJ2-1, with 11 bases lining up with TRBD2. J gave up 9 bases and V 6 bases, and 10 bases lay outside the gene matches. The CDR3 sequence is 15 residues long. Germline V gives CDR1 SGHTA, CDR2 FQGNSA.

This clonotype appeared a few times. The chain has TRBV28 and TRBJ2-2, with TRBD1 matching 7 bases. The junction had 6 bases not matched to a gene; V was cut back by 4 bases and J by 7 bases. This CDR3 region has 14 residues. Germline V gene data show CDR1 as MDHEN and CDR2 as SYDVKM. The CDR3 DNA reads as TGTGCCAGCAGTTCCCCGACAGGGAGCGGGGAGCTGTTTTTT. It yields the protein CASSSPTGSGELFF.

V usage is TRBV12-3 or TRBV12-4 and J usage is TRBJ1-5; tentatively, D is TRBD1 (5 bases). The CDR3 is 14 residues long. Trimming took 5 bases from V and 3 from J, leaving 11 bases between them. The CDR3 nucleotides read TGTGCCAGCAGTCCCCAGGGAAACAATCAGCCCCAGCATTTT. Its translation is CASSPQGNNQPQHF.

J is TRBJ2-5 and V is TRBV11-2, with 7 nucleotides matching TRBD2. CDR1 and CDR2 (germline): SGHAT, FQNNGV. This CDR3 is built from 13 residues. With 1 base clipped from V and 4 bases from J, the junction kept 0 bases outside the gene matches. The CDR3 here is CASSLGTRETQYF. The CDR3 DNA follows: TGTGCCAGCAGCTTAGGGACTAGAGAGACCCAGTACTTC.

This clonotype showed up many times. The chain couples TRBV20-1 to TRBJ1-2, with 10 bases matching TRBD1. With 3 bases clipped from V and 7 bases from J, the junction kept 8 bases outside the gene matches. Germline CDR1 reads DFQATT; CDR2 reads SNEGSKA (reference sequence). CDR3 size: 14 residues. This CDR3 is CSASLRDRGLGYTF. The CDR3 bases are TGCAGTGCTAGTCTCCGGGACAGGGGTCTTGGCTACACCTTC.